The next 30 T cell receptor beta chains were all read from a single sample in a study of T-cell memory formation after mild COVID-19. TCRdb passed the 5' RACE reads through MiXCR, listing each CDR3 protein once. This table holds some 300,000 distinct CDR3 sequences, around 20% found once. The sequenced sample was PBMCs or a T cell subset sorted from them (not recorded which). The receptors here all came from a man between 18 and 35 years old who had mild COVID-19 (a few samples of this study predate the infection). Cell type and time point are not known.

This clonotype was detected many times. This chain uses TRBV7-9 with TRBJ2-1; D may be TRBD1 (5 bases). The V gene lost 5 bases and the J gene lost 6 bases, with 11 bases spanning the gap. This CDR3 is 13 amino acids long. Germline V gene lookup returns CDR1 SEHNR and CDR2 FQNEAQ (reference sequence). The CDR3 spells CASSDRRANEQFF. The CDR3 nucleotides read TGTGCCAGCAGCGACCGCAGGGCCAATGAGCAGTTCTTC.

The J gene is TRBJ1-4, the V gene TRBV5-6; 9 positions match TRBD1. This CDR3 region has 16 residues. V was pared by 1 base and J by 6 bases, with 7 bases of the junction left unmatched. Per the germline V gene, CDR1 is SGHDT and CDR2 is YYEEEE. CDR3 bases: TGTGCCAGCAGCTTGACCCGGACAGGGGTTGATGAAAAACTGTTTTTT. Translated, it gives CASSLTRTGVDEKLFF.

This clonotype was observed a few times. The gene calls are TRBV12-3 or TRBV12-4 and TRBJ2-2; the match to TRBD2 covers 11 bases. With V trimmed by 10 bases and J by 7 bases, 8 bases remained unmatched. CDR3 length: 14 amino acids. This CDR3 reads CATHSGGAGGELFF. CDR3 DNA: TGTGCCACGCATAGCGGGGGGGCTGGCGGGGAGCTGTTTTTT.

A few counts support this clonotype. CDR3 amino acids: CASSLFGYSPLHF. The CDR3, as DNA: TGCGCCAGCAGCTTGTTCGGTTATTCACCCCTCCACTTT. V and J are TRBV5-1 and TRBJ1-6; no clear D gene. The ends were cut back, 1 base at V and 8 bases at J, with 7 bases in the middle. The germline CDR1 and CDR2 sequences are SGHRS and YFSETQ. CDR3 length: 13 amino acids.

This chain joins TRBV18 and TRBJ2-4; 8 bases are shared with TRBD1. This CDR3 comprises 14 residues. Germline CDR1 is KGHSH and CDR2 is LQKENI. With V trimmed by 0 bases and J by 9 bases, 4 bases remained unmatched. The CDR3: CASSPPDRAGIQYF. Written as DNA, the CDR3 is TGTGCCAGCTCACCACCGGACAGGGCCGGCATTCAGTACTTC.

This clonotype was seen repeatedly, ten times or more. V and J are TRBV11-1 and TRBJ2-3, with D perhaps TRBD2 (6 bases). This CDR3 spans 15 amino acids. The V end was cut by 5 bases, the J end by 4 bases, with 16 bases between. Germline V lookup: CDR1 SGHAT, CDR2 FQDESV (reference sequence). The CDR3 spells CASSRLDWGADTQYF. CDR3 nucleotides: TGTGCCAGCAGCCGTCTCGATTGGGGGGCAGATACGCAGTATTTT.

This clonotype occurred many times. The CDR3 loop reads CASSQEGRAPNTGELFF. The CDR3 DNA is TGCGCCAGCAGCCAAGAAGGACGGGCCCCGAACACCGGGGAGCTGTTTTTT. J is TRBJ2-2 and V is TRBV4-1; no clear D. Germline V CDR1 and CDR2: MGHRA, YSYEKL. The CDR3 totals 17 residues. Trimming removed 0 bases at V and 0 bases at J, with 11 bases between.

The chain joins TRBV11-2 to TRBJ2-5; D is ambiguous. The CDR3 extends over 15 amino acids. Germline V gene data show CDR1 as SGHAT and CDR2 as FQNNGV. The V end lost 5 bases, the J end lost 3 bases, and 16 bases lay between the germline ends. CDR3 loop: CASSPFPRSEETQYF. The CDR3 DNA reads as TGTGCCAGCAGCCCCTTTCCCCGATCCGAAGAGACCCAGTACTTC.

The rearrangement joins TRBV5-1 to TRBJ2-5; the D gene is possibly TRBD1 (5 bases). V dropped 0 bases and J dropped 2 bases, with 14 bases sitting between them. Germline lookup yields CDR1 SGHRS and CDR2 YFSETQ. This CDR3 comprises 16 residues. The CDR3: CASSLGRDSVQETQYF. The CDR3 DNA reads TGCGCCAGCAGCTTGGGCCGCGACAGTGTACAAGAGACCCAGTACTTC.

This clonotype has a handful of counts. The chain links TRBV12-3 or TRBV12-4 to TRBJ1-1; D gene uncertain. The germline V and J ends were trimmed by 2 bases and 4 bases, with 11 bases remaining between them. The CDR3 spans 14 residues. The CDR3 DNA is TGTGCCAGCAGTTTAATGGTCACCAGCACTGAAGCTTTCTTT. Amino acid sequence: CASSLMVTSTEAFF.

This chain joins TRBV7-3 and TRBJ2-1; 11 bases fit TRBD1. V lost 5 bases and J lost 6; bases outside the gene matches: 6. Germline V gene lookup returns CDR1 SGHTA and CDR2 FQGTGA. CDR3 length equals 15 residues. The CDR3 spells CASSVDRGHGNEQFF. Written as DNA, the CDR3 is TGTGCCAGCAGCGTGGACAGGGGGCACGGCAATGAGCAGTTCTTC.

This clonotype was seen a few times. This chain links TRBV20-1 with TRBJ2-7; 7 bases agree with TRBD1. Germline CDR1 and CDR2: DFQATT and SNEGSKA (reference sequence). J gave up 0 bases and V 0 bases, and 5 bases lay outside the gene matches. The CDR3 contains 15 residues. The CDR3 nucleotides read TGCAGTGCTAGAGACCGGGACAGCAGCTCCTACGAGCAGTACTTC. Translating it yields CSARDRDSSSYEQYF.

This clonotype turned up a few times. The chain combines TRBV5-6 with TRBJ1-5, with D perhaps TRBD1 (6 bases). V was clipped by 2 bases and J by 5 bases, with 11 bases between them. CDR3 length: 14 residues. Germline assignment: CDR1 SGHDT and CDR2 YYEEEE. For the CDR3, the DNA is TGTGCCAGCAGCTTACAGGGAACGTATCAGCCCCAGCATTTT. Translation: CASSLQGTYQPQHF.

This chain links TRBV12-3 or TRBV12-4 with TRBJ1-5, with a tentative D call TRBD1 (5 bases). V shed 9 bases and J shed 8 bases, with 14 bases lying between them. This CDR3 has 12 amino acids. The CDR3 loop is CASNGAGKPQHF. CDR3 sequence (DNA): TGTGCCAGTAATGGGGCAGGTAAGCCCCAGCATTTT.

V usage is TRBV3-1 and J usage is TRBJ1-6; unclear D gene. This CDR3 contains 13 residues. Germline V gives CDR1 LGHDT, CDR2 YNNKEL (reference sequence). V dropped 5 bases and J dropped 14 bases, with 16 bases sitting between them. The CDR3 sequence: CASSLKGASALHF. The CDR3 nucleotides are TGTGCCAGCAGCTTAAAGGGAGCTTCGGCCCTCCACTTT.

The rearrangement links TRBV24-1 to TRBJ2-3; a weak D match, TRBD2 (5 bases). The CDR3 spans 17 residues. V was clipped by 3 bases and J by 1 base, with 16 bases between them. Germline V gene lookup returns CDR1 KGHDR and CDR2 SFDVKD. CDR3 region: CATSDRRTGVGTDTQYF. DNA for the CDR3: TGTGCCACCAGTGATCGAAGGACTGGCGTCGGCACAGATACGCAGTATTTT.

The chain has TRBV7-9 and TRBJ2-1, with 7 bases aligning to TRBD2. Germline CDR1 SEHNR, CDR2 FQNEAQ (reference sequence). The CDR3 runs 14 residues. J gave up 7 bases and V 8 bases, and 11 bases lay outside the gene matches. The CDR3 protein is CASGGGGGVNEQFF. CDR3 DNA sequence: TGTGCCAGCGGCGGGGGTGGTGGTGTGAATGAGCAGTTCTTC. Variable domain in full (rest from reference TRBV7-9 and TRBJ2-1): DTGVSQNPRHKITKRGQNVTFRCDPISEHNRLYWYRQTLGQGPEFLTYFQNEAQLEKSRLLSDRFSAERPKGSFSTLEIQRTEQGDSAMYLCASGGGGGVNEQFFGPGTRLTVL.

The rearrangement joins TRBV7-8 to TRBJ2-7; 9 positions match TRBD1. From germline, CDR1 is SGHVS and CDR2 FQNEAQ. There are 14 residues in the CDR3. With V trimmed by 3 bases and J by 3 bases, 3 bases remained unmatched. CDR3 sequence (DNA): TGTGCCAGCAGCTTCGGACAGGGGAACTACGAGCAGTACGTC. Protein product: CASSFGQGNYEQYV.

V gene TRBV7-2 combines with J gene TRBJ2-5, with 9 bases fitting TRBD2. With 7 bases clipped from V and 4 bases from J, the junction kept 10 bases outside the gene matches. The germline gives CDR1 SGHTA, CDR2 FQGNSA. The CDR3 has 15 amino acids. CDR3 bases: TGTGCCAGCACCTTGGCGGGGGGGCCTTTAGAGACCCAGTACTTC. It translates to CASTLAGGPLETQYF. Filled out from reference TRBV7-2 and TRBJ2-5, the complete variable domain reads GAGVSQSPSNKVTEKGKDVELRCDPISGHTALYWYRQSLGQGLEFLIYFQGNSAPDKSGLPSDRFSAERTGGSVSTLTIQRTQQEDSAVYLCASTLAGGPLETQYFGPGTRLLVL.

A single count supports this clonotype. Likely a read error: the CDR3 ends without its conserved phenylalanine or tryptophan. The chain employs TRBV7-2 and TRBJ2-5; D is tentatively TRBD1 or TRBD2 (5 bases each). The CDR3 covers 13 residues. Germline-derived CDR1 and CDR2 are SGHTA and FQGNSA. Trimming removed 2 bases from V and 9 bases from J, with 13 bases in between. The CDR3 spells CASSLRARGAQYI. The CDR3 DNA reads TGTGCCAGCAGCTTAAGGGCGCGAGGGGCCCAGTACATC.

This clonotype appeared many times. V and J are TRBV10-3 and TRBJ1-1, with D possibly being TRBD1 (6 bases). The CDR3 contains 14 residues. Trimming took off 6 bases at V and 4 bases at J, with 15 bases between the two ends. Germline V lookup: CDR1 ENHRY, CDR2 SYGVKD. The CDR3 is CAIRDDRSGTEAFF. Here the CDR3 DNA reads TGTGCCATCAGGGATGACAGGTCGGGCACTGAAGCTTTCTTT.

The chain is built from TRBV3-1 and TRBJ1-2, with 9 bases matching TRBD1. This CDR3 comprises 14 residues. J lost 7 bases, V lost 4 bases, and 7 bases had no gene match. Germline CDR1 reads LGHDT; CDR2 reads YNNKEL (reference sequence). CDR3 coding DNA: TGTGCCAGCAGCCGCCGGGACAGGGAGGCTGGCTACACCTTC. It encodes CASSRRDREAGYTF. The variable domain in full, completed from reference TRBV3-1 and TRBJ1-2, reads DTAVSQTPKYLVTQMGNDKSIKCEQNLGHDTMYWYKQDSKKFLKIMFSYNNKELIINETVPNRFSPKSPDKAHLNLHINSLELGDSAVYFCASSRRDREAGYTFGSGTRLTVV.

The chain joins TRBV27 to TRBJ2-1; 7 nucleotides align to TRBD1. Germline-derived CDR1 and CDR2 are MNHEY and SMNVEV (reference sequence). The CDR3 totals 14 residues. V was clipped by 8 bases and J by 0 bases; unmatched bases: 4. CDR3 DNA: TGTGCCAGCGTCAGGGGGAGCTCCTACAATGAGCAGTTCTTC. As protein: CASVRGSSYNEQFF.

This clonotype was recorded at least ten times. The rearrangement links TRBV4-1 to TRBJ1-1; D ambiguous. From germline, CDR1 is MGHRA and CDR2 YSYEKL. The CDR3 runs 13 residues. The V and J ends lost 5 bases and 4 bases respectively, with 11 bases between them. The CDR3 DNA is TGCGCCAGCAGCTCACGGGAGGTCACTGAAGCTTTCTTT. It specifies CASSSREVTEAFF.

The rearrangement links TRBV5-1 to TRBJ1-3; D call uncertain. Trimming took 3 bases from V and 3 from J, leaving 4 bases between them. Germline V gene data show CDR1 as SGHRS and CDR2 as YFSETQ. The CDR3 spans 12 residues. The CDR3 sequence is CASSYGGNTIYF. For the CDR3, the DNA is TGCGCCAGCAGCTACGGTGGAAACACCATATATTTT. Filled out from reference TRBV5-1 and TRBJ1-3, the complete variable domain reads KAGVTQTPRYLIKTRGQQVTLSCSPISGHRSVSWYQQTPGQGLQFLFEYFSETQRNKGNFPGRFSGRQFSNSRSEMNVSTLELGDSALYLCASSYGGNTIYFGEGSWLTVV.

This clonotype showed up just a few times. The chain carries TRBV15 and TRBJ2-5, with unresolved D. Germline V lookup: CDR1 LNHNV, CDR2 YYDKDF (reference sequence). There are 15 residues in the CDR3. Trimming left V 0 bases short and J 4 bases short, with 12 bases between. In DNA form, the CDR3 reads TGTGCCACCAGCAGAGATGTCCCACGGTCAGAGACCCAGTACTTC. Encoded protein: CATSRDVPRSETQYF.

Written as DNA, the CDR3 is TGTGCCAGCAGACGATCCGGGACCCTGCAAGAGACCCAGTACTTC. Protein sequence: CASRRSGTLQETQYF. This chain links TRBV6-5 with TRBJ2-5; tentatively, D is TRBD1 or TRBD2 (5 bases each). V was pared by 6 bases and J by 2 bases, with 16 bases between. This CDR3 is built from 15 residues. The germline V gene encodes CDR1 MNHEY and CDR2 SVGAGI.

This chain links TRBV7-9 with TRBJ2-7; 7 bases fit TRBD1. J gave up 7 bases and V 5 bases, and 14 bases lay outside the gene matches. The CDR3 length is 15 residues. Germline CDR1 SEHNR, CDR2 FQNEAQ (reference sequence). The CDR3 loop is CASSPRDSLSWEQYF. In nucleotides, the CDR3 is TGTGCCAGCAGCCCCCGGGACAGCCTCTCGTGGGAGCAGTACTTC.

There are a few counts of this clonotype. The V and J genes are TRBV5-4 and TRBJ2-5, with TRBD2 identical over 10 bases. The CDR3 is 17 amino acids. The V gene end was trimmed by 4 bases and the J gene end by 5 bases; junction bases not matched to a gene: 14. Germline lookup yields CDR1 SGHNT and CDR2 YYREEE (reference sequence). CDR3 DNA sequence: TGTGCCAGCAGCCGGAGGGTCTTAGCGGGGGGCGAGGAGACCCAGTACTTC. This encodes CASSRRVLAGGEETQYF.

The sample holds a few counts of this clonotype. CDR3 residues: CASRDSGTQYF. The CDR3 nucleotides read TGTGCCAGCAGAGATAGCGGAACGCAGTATTTT. The chain recombines TRBV12-3 or TRBV12-4 with TRBJ2-3, with D possibly being TRBD2 (6 bases). Trimming pared 6 bases from V and 9 bases from J, leaving 10 bases between. There are 11 residues in the CDR3.